These T cell receptor beta chains were read from a single sample in a study of blood T cells in healthy people across ages. TCRdb ran MiXCR on the 5' RACE reads and lists one entry per CDR3 protein. The data contain roughly 1.7 million distinct CDR3 sequences, almost 35% of them seen just once; the ten biggest clones take up around 11%. Specimen: blood. The receptors come from a woman in her 30s in good health. Both conserved end residues are part of each CDR3. The order of the fields is J gene, V gene, clone size, D gene, CDR3 protein, CDR3 DNA. A D gene is named only where the DNA matches it firmly. Where a row states a size, it is once, few, many or the class of an expanded clone; other rows omit it.

>TRBJ1-2|TRBV5-1|few|-
CASSETAGGYTF
TGCGCCAGCAGCGAAACAGCGGGAGGCTACACCTTC
>TRBJ2-5|TRBV20-1|-|-
CSARVPNRGGETQYF
TGCAGTGCTAGAGTACCCAACCGGGGTGGAGAGACCCAGTACTTC
>TRBJ1-1|TRBV20-1|-|-
CSAPSRVRTEAFF
TGCAGTGCCCCTTCCAGGGTGCGAACTGAAGCTTTCTTT
>TRBJ2-2|TRBV5-1|few|-
CASSWASVGGELFF
TGCGCCAGCAGCTGGGCTAGCGTGGGCGGGGAGCTGTTTTTT
>TRBJ1-1|TRBV5-6|-|-
CASSPRGIGNTEAFF
TGTGCCAGCAGCCCCAGGGGAATCGGGAACACTGAAGCTTTCTTT
>TRBJ2-1|TRBV6-5|-|TRBD1
CASRRQGGNEQFF
TGTGCCAGCAGGAGACAGGGCGGCAATGAGCAGTTCTTC
>TRBJ2-7|TRBV30|few|-
CAWSQRVDEQYF
TGTGCCTGGAGTCAAAGGGTGGACGAGCAGTACTTC
>TRBJ1-5|TRBV20-1|-|-
CSATGGRGGQPQHF
TGCAGTGCTACCGGAGGGAGGGGAGGTCAGCCCCAGCATTTT
>TRBJ2-1|TRBV20-1|-|TRBD2
CSAGGTSGVTYNEQFF
TGCAGTGCTGGAGGGACTAGCGGGGTAACCTACAATGAGCAGTTCTTC
>TRBJ2-7|TRBV28|-|-
CASSPLPQKQYF
TGTGCCAGCAGTCCCCTTCCCCAGAAGCAGTACTTC
>TRBJ2-5|TRBV9|-|TRBD2
CASSGDVTAGGPETQYF
TGTGCCAGCAGCGGAGACGTGACAGCGGGGGGGCCGGAGACCCAGTACTTC
>TRBJ2-1|TRBV20-1|-|TRBD1
CSAAPGQSSYNEQFF
TGCAGTGCTGCGCCGGGACAGAGCTCCTACAATGAGCAGTTCTTC
>TRBJ1-2|TRBV7-2|few|-
CASSHEAGEGYTF
TGTGCCAGCAGCCACGAGGCAGGGGAAGGCTACACCTTC
>TRBJ2-1|TRBV11-3|-|TRBD2
CASSLAAGGGNEQFF
TGTGCCAGCAGCTTAGCGGCGGGAGGGGGCAATGAGCAGTTCTTC
>TRBJ1-2|TRBV27|-|-
CASSYAATNYGYTF
TGTGCCAGCAGTTACGCAGCTACAAACTATGGCTACACCTTC
>TRBJ1-2|TRBV20-1|many|-
CSARDTAGRTMDGYTF
TGCAGTGCTAGAGATACGGCAGGGAGAACTATGGATGGCTACACCTTC
>TRBJ1-4|TRBV11-3|-|TRBD1
CASSQGGTANEKLFF
TGTGCCAGCAGCCAAGGAGGGACAGCCAATGAAAAACTGTTTTTT
>TRBJ1-5|TRBV27|few|TRBD1
CASSTTGVNQPQHF
TGTGCCAGCAGCACAACAGGGGTCAATCAGCCCCAGCATTTT
>TRBJ1-2|TRBV29-1|few|-
CSVDTGLGNYGYTF
TGCAGCGTTGATACAGGGTTGGGTAACTATGGCTACACCTTC
>TRBJ2-1|TRBV6-1|few|TRBD2
CASSGETGTSVYNEQFF
TGTGCCAGCAGTGGCGAGACCGGGACTAGCGTGTACAATGAGCAGTTCTTC
>TRBJ2-5|TRBV28|-|TRBD2
CASSPAREGGKTQYF
TGTGCCAGCAGTCCCGCCCGGGAGGGGGGGAAGACCCAGTACTTC
>TRBJ1-2|TRBV2|-|TRBD1
CACNADRGLGYGYTF
TGTGCCTGCAACGCAGACAGGGGGCTGGGCTATGGCTACACCTTC